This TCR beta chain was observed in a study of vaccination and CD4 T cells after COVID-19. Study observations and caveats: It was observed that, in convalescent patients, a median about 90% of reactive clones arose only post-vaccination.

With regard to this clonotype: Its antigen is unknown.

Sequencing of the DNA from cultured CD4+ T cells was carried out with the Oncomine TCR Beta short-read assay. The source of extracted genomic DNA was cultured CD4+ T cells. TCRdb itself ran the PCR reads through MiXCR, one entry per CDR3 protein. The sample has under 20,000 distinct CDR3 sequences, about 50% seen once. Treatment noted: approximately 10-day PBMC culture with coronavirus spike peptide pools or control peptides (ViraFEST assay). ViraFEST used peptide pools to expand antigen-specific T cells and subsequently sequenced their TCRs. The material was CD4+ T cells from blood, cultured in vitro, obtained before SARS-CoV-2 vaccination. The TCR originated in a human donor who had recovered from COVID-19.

DNA of the CDR3: TGTGCCAGCAGTGGAATAAGGCAAATAGCCAAAAACATTCAGTACTTC. Translation: CASSGIRQIAKNIQYF. This chain links TRBV2 with TRBJ2-4; D gene ambiguous. The CDR3 consists of 16 residues. Trimming shortened V by 4 bases and J by 0 bases, and 13 bases separated the two germline ends. Germline values: CDR1 SNHLY, CDR2 FYNNEI.